This passage covers 7 T cell receptor beta chains from one sample sequenced in a study of blood T cell repertoires in COVID-19. Sequencing used immunoSEQ multiplex PCR; TCRdb keeps in-frame clones, though not all of them. The top ten clones hold roughly 2% of a sample with about 480,000 clones, roughly 85% of them seen once. The sample taken for sequencing was PBMCs or T cells enriched from blood (not recorded which). These receptor sequences come from a woman aged 18-29 years with acute COVID-19.

V and J are TRBV18 and TRBJ1-1; 12 bases map to TRBD1. J gave up 7 bases and V 3 bases, and 3 bases lay outside the gene matches. The CDR3 is 14 residues long. Germline V gives CDR1 KGHSH, CDR2 LQKENI. The CDR3 region is CASSPGTGGGEAFF. The CDR3 DNA sequence: TGTGCCAGCTCACCGGGGACAGGGGGCGGTGAAGCTTTCTTT.

In this sample, this clone turned up once. The rearrangement joins TRBV7-2 to TRBJ2-7, with D perhaps TRBD1 (6 bases). The CDR3 has 14 residues. Germline V gene sequence: CDR1 SGHTA, CDR2 FQGNSA. V lost 1 base and J 1 base, leaving 8 bases between the germline ends. The chain's CDR3 is CASSLDQGSYEQYF. CDR3 in DNA: TGTGCCAGCAGCTTAGACCAGGGGTCCTACGAGCAGTACTTC.

Turning to this clone: The same CDR3 can be traced to other DNA sequences in this sample. The rearrangement joins TRBV11-2 to TRBJ1-2, with D hard to call. Between the trimmed V and J ends, which lost 1 base and 4 bases, there was a span of 7 bases. The germline CDR1 and CDR2 sequences are SGHAT and FQNNGV. The CDR3 covers 13 residues. The CDR3 bases are TGTGCCAGCAGCTTAGCAGGAGGCTATGGCTACACCTTC. Translation: CASSLAGGYGYTF. Combining the CDR3 with reference TRBV11-2 and TRBJ1-2 gives the whole variable domain EAGVAQSPRYKIIEKRQSVAFWCNPISGHATLYWYQQILGQGPKLLIQFQNNGVVDDSQLPKDRFSAERLKGVDSTLKIQPAKLEDSAVYLCASSLAGGYGYTFGSGTRLTVV.

The chain couples TRBV14 to TRBJ1-1, with D maybe TRBD1 (5 bases). CDR3 length: 12 amino acids. The germline V gene encodes CDR1 SGHDN and CDR2 FVKESK. V shed 5 bases and J shed 8 bases, with 12 bases lying between them. CDR3 in amino acids: CASSSFNREAFF. CDR3 nucleotide sequence: TGTGCCAGCAGCTCATTTAACAGGGAAGCTTTCTTT.

The J gene is TRBJ1-2, the V gene TRBV19; perhaps TRBD1 as D (6 bases). The CDR3 is 12 amino acids. Per the germline V gene, CDR1 is LNHDA and CDR2 is SQIVND (reference sequence). V was clipped by 9 bases and J by 6 bases, with 14 bases between them. CDR3 nucleotide sequence: TGTGCCAGCACAAGGGGGTCGGATGGCTACACCTTC. The encoded protein is CASTRGSDGYTF.

This chain links TRBV6-2 or TRBV6-3 with TRBJ2-7; 9 bases match TRBD2. Trimming took 4 bases from V and 7 from J; bases not matched to a gene: 14. The CDR3 is made up of 16 amino acids. Germline V lookup: CDR1 MNHEY, CDR2 SVGEGT. CDR3 coding DNA: TGTGCCAGCAGTTTCCCCGGGACTAGCACCATGGGGGAGCAGTACTTC. Its translation: CASSFPGTSTMGEQYF.

The chain employs TRBV4-2 and TRBJ1-4, with D possibly being TRBD1 (5 bases). Germline CDR1 and CDR2: LGHNA and YNFKEQ. The CDR3 is made up of 18 amino acids. Trimming removed 4 bases from V and 8 bases from J, with 26 bases in between. CDR3 in amino acids: CASSPSSETGGLREKLFF. DNA for the CDR3: TGTGCCAGCAGCCCGTCATCCGAGACGGGGGGGTTAAGGGAAAAACTGTTTTTT.